Each of the 32 T cell receptor beta chains below was sequenced from the same sample in a study of cytomegalovirus exposure and HLA in healthy donors. The PCR contained 60 Vbeta and 13 Jbeta primers. Here immunoSEQ multiplex PCR was the method, and the copy in TCRdb shows in-frame clones only, minus some. The sample includes under 150,000 clones, about three quarters of them seen just once. Sequences were obtained from PBMCs. These TCRs come from a woman between 55 and 75 years old in good health and CMV-seropositive.

The V and J genes are TRBV2 and TRBJ1-2; 7 nucleotides match TRBD1. With 4 bases clipped from V and 5 bases from J, the junction kept 10 bases outside the gene matches. This CDR3 has 15 amino acids. Germline assignment: CDR1 SNHLY and CDR2 FYNNEI. CDR3 sequence: CASSGRISTGYGYTF. DNA for the CDR3: TGTGCCAGCAGTGGGCGCATCTCGACAGGGTATGGCTACACCTTC.

The chain employs TRBV7-2 and TRBJ1-6; D remains unclear. Germline V CDR1 and CDR2: SGHTA, FQGNSA. CDR3 length equals 13 residues. Trimming stripped 3 bases from V and 14 bases from J, with 14 bases between. CDR3 sequence (DNA): TGTGCCAGCAGCTTGCCCCCTGATGGAGCCCTCCACTTT. It codes for CASSLPPDGALHF.

This clone occurred a few times. V is TRBV6-5 and J is TRBJ1-1; 7 nucleotides line up with TRBD1. This CDR3 contains 13 residues. The V gene end was trimmed by 5 bases and the J gene end by 7 bases; junction bases not matched to a gene: 7. CDR1 MNHEY and CDR2 SVGAGI come from the germline V gene. CDR3 residues: CASSAGTASEAFF. The CDR3 region has the DNA TGTGCCAGCAGTGCCGGGACAGCAAGTGAAGCTTTCTTT.

The rearrangement joins TRBV30 to TRBJ1-4; 10 bases fit TRBD1. This CDR3 spans 15 amino acids. With V trimmed by 0 bases and J by 6 bases, 4 bases remained unmatched. The V gene's germline CDR1 is GTSNPN and CDR2 SVGIG (reference sequence). The CDR3 DNA is TGTGCCTGGAGTGTCCGGGACAGGGGAGATGAAAAACTGTTTTTT. Protein product: CAWSVRDRGDEKLFF.

The chain uses TRBV6-5 and TRBJ1-2; TRBD1 matches at 7 bases. The CDR3 consists of 14 residues. Germline V gene data show CDR1 as MNHEY and CDR2 as SVGAGI. J was trimmed by 5 bases and V by 8 bases; bases with no gene match: 11. Here the CDR3 reads CASYYPGTEYGYTF. The CDR3 DNA sequence: TGTGCCAGCTATTATCCGGGGACAGAATATGGCTACACCTTC.

The J gene is TRBJ1-3, the V gene TRBV7-2; D call uncertain. The V gene's germline CDR1 is SGHTA and CDR2 FQGNSA. This CDR3 region has 14 residues. Trimming removed 5 bases from V and 0 bases from J, with 8 bases in between. CDR3: CASSPVVSGNTIYF. CDR3 nucleotides: TGTGCCAGCAGCCCGGTTGTCTCTGGAAACACCATATATTTT.

This clone was seen a few times. V and J are TRBV7-9 and TRBJ1-2; 9 bases are a match to TRBD1. The CDR3 runs 14 residues. Germline V gene lookup returns CDR1 SEHNR and CDR2 FQNEAQ (reference sequence). The V segment lost 4 bases and the J segment 8 bases; nucleotides outside the gene matches: 8. The CDR3 nucleotides are TGTGCCAGCAGCTCAACAGGGGGCGGAGGCGGCTACACCTTC. It encodes CASSSTGGGGGYTF.

The J gene is TRBJ2-3, the V gene TRBV14; no reliable D call. The CDR3 is 12 amino acids. Germline loops: CDR1 SGHDN, CDR2 FVKESK. Trimming removed 3 bases at V and 5 bases at J, with 6 bases between. The chain's CDR3 is CASSQTRDTQYF. CDR3 in DNA: TGTGCCAGCAGCCAGACTCGAGATACGCAGTATTTT.

The DNA of the CDR3 is TGTGCCAGCATCCCCGGGACAGGGGGCTTGGAGACCCAGTACTTC. It codes for CASIPGTGGLETQYF. The rearrangement joins TRBV2 to TRBJ2-5; 12 bases match TRBD1. The junction had 8 bases not matched to a gene; V was cut back by 7 bases and J by 5 bases. CDR1 and CDR2 from the germline V gene are SNHLY and FYNNEI. The CDR3 totals 15 residues.

The rearrangement uses TRBV18 and TRBJ1-2; TRBD1 is a possible D gene (5 bases). CDR3 length: 16 residues. Germline values: CDR1 KGHSH, CDR2 LQKENI. V was shortened by 0 bases and J by 3 bases, with 14 bases between the two germline ends. The DNA for the CDR3 is TGTGCCAGCTCACCACCGAGTCGGGGGGGGGACTATGGCTACACCTTC. Protein: CASSPPSRGGDYGYTF.

The gene calls are TRBV4-1 and TRBJ1-1, with D unresolved. Germline CDR1 MGHRA, CDR2 YSYEKL. Trimming shortened V by 1 base and J by 1 base, and 10 bases separated the two germline ends. The CDR3 extends over 15 amino acids. CDR3 DNA sequence: TGCGCCAGCAGCCAAGGAGACACGTGGAACACTGAAGCTTTCTTT. Encoded protein: CASSQGDTWNTEAFF.

This chain uses TRBV20-1 with TRBJ2-7; D remains ambiguous. The CDR3 covers 11 residues. Looked up from germline, CDR1 is DFQATT and CDR2 is SNEGSKA (reference sequence). Trimming removed 1 base at V and 3 bases at J, with 4 bases between. CDR3 sequence reads: CSARAGYEQYF. CDR3 sequence (DNA): TGCAGTGCTAGAGCGGGCTACGAGCAGTACTTC.

This clone appeared a few times. The chain links TRBV6-5 to TRBJ2-5, with 9 nucleotides matching TRBD2. The J call may be incorrect, as the DNA end agrees better with TRBJ2-7. The CDR3 totals 14 residues. Looked up from germline, CDR1 is MNHEY and CDR2 is SVGAGI. CDR3 sequence: CASSYSGGPYEQYF. CDR3 bases: TGTGCCAGCAGTTACAGCGGGGGGCCCTACGAGCAGTACTTC.

The CDR3 DNA sequence: TGTGCCAGTAAGATACAGGGGCGAGGAAATTCACCCCTCCACTTT. Protein product: CASKIQGRGNSPLHF. The rearrangement links TRBV19 to TRBJ1-6, with TRBD1 identical over 7 bases. The V gene's germline CDR1 is LNHDA and CDR2 SQIVND (reference sequence). With 7 bases clipped from V and 7 bases from J, the junction kept 10 bases outside the gene matches. The CDR3 consists of 15 residues. The entire variable domain, with the rest obtained from reference TRBV19 and TRBJ1-6, is as follows: DGGITQSPKYLFRKEGQNVTLSCEQNLNHDAMYWYRQDPGQGLRLIYYSQIVNDFQKGDIAEGYSVSREKKESFPLTVTSAQKNPTAFYLCASKIQGRGNSPLHFGNGTRLTVT.

This clone was counted only a few times. This chain joins TRBV13 and TRBJ1-2, with 10 bases matching TRBD1. Per germline, CDR1 PRHDT and CDR2 FYEKMQ (reference sequence). CDR3 length equals 13 residues. The trim removed 4 bases at V and 6 bases at J, leaving 2 bases unmatched. The DNA of the CDR3 is TGTGCCAGCAGCTCGGGACAGGGGCATGGCTACACCTTC. Amino acid sequence: CASSSGQGHGYTF.

J is TRBJ1-1 and V is TRBV10-1; 7 positions agree with TRBD1. CDR1 is WNHNN, CDR2 SYGVQD, per germline (reference sequence). The CDR3 spans 13 residues. The V segment lost 2 bases and the J segment 3 bases; nucleotides outside the gene matches: 0. The CDR3: CASSEDRDTEAFF. CDR3 DNA sequence: TGCGCCAGCAGTGAGGACAGGGACACTGAAGCTTTCTTT.

The J gene is TRBJ2-3, the V gene TRBV14; D is possibly TRBD1 (6 bases). CDR1 and CDR2 from the germline V gene are SGHDN and FVKESK. Trimming left V 5 bases short and J 6 bases short, with 9 bases between. The CDR3 runs 12 residues. DNA of the CDR3: TGTGCCAGCAGCTCCCAGGGGGATACGCAGTATTTT. This encodes CASSSQGDTQYF.

The chain recombines TRBV4-1 with TRBJ2-2; possible D gene TRBD1, 6 bases. Germline V CDR1 and CDR2: MGHRA, YSYEKL. Trimming removed 3 bases at V and 4 bases at J, with 15 bases between. This CDR3 has 16 residues. In DNA form, the CDR3 reads TGCGCCAGCAGCCACCGACAGGATCGAGCCACCGGGGAGCTGTTTTTT. Its protein product is CASSHRQDRATGELFF.

The J gene is TRBJ1-1, the V gene TRBV5-1; weak D call: TRBD1 (5 bases). The CDR3 spans 13 residues. Trimming cost V 4 bases and J 2 bases, with 9 bases left between them. CDR1 is SGHRS, CDR2 YFSETQ, per germline. For the CDR3, the DNA is TGCGCCAGCAGCCAGACAGTTAACACTGAAGCTTTCTTT. As protein: CASSQTVNTEAFF.

The CDR3 bases are TGTGCCAGTAGTTGGGGAAGGGGGTTGACTGAAGCTTTCTTT. Translation gives CASSWGRGLTEAFF. The V gene is TRBV19, the J gene TRBJ1-1; a weak D match, TRBD1 (6 bases). CDR1 is LNHDA, CDR2 SQIVND, per germline (reference sequence). This CDR3 comprises 14 residues. The germline V and J ends were trimmed by 5 bases and 5 bases, with 15 bases remaining between them.

The table lists this clone with a few counts. The chain has TRBV7-8 and TRBJ2-5, with 8 bases identical to TRBD1. Germline CDR1 SGHVS, CDR2 FQNEAQ. Trimming took 5 bases from V and 5 from J; bases not matched to a gene: 10. This CDR3 has 15 residues. Here the CDR3 reads CASSLGTGKMETQYF. As DNA, the CDR3 is TGTGCCAGCAGCCTGGGGACAGGAAAGATGGAGACCCAGTACTTC.

The genes are TRBV19 and TRBJ1-6; D perhaps matches TRBD1 (6 bases). Germline CDR1 is LNHDA and CDR2 is SQIVND (reference sequence). CDR3 length equals 17 residues. V was cut by 3 bases and J by 0 bases, with 12 bases left in between. The DNA of the CDR3 is TGTGCCAGTAGTATTCAGGGGACGAGCTCCTATAATTCACCCCTCCACTTT. Protein sequence: CASSIQGTSSYNSPLHF.

This clone was seen a single time. The identical CDR3 is also encoded by other nucleotide sequences in the sample. V and J are TRBV7-3 and TRBJ1-1, with D possibly matching TRBD1 (5 bases). The CDR3 runs to 13 residues. With 4 bases removed from V and 3 bases from J, the gap between germline ends came to 9 bases. The germline V gene encodes CDR1 SGHTA and CDR2 FQGTGA. DNA of the CDR3: TGTGCCAGCAGCTCTCAAGGGGACACTGAAGCTTTCTTT. Protein sequence: CASSSQGDTEAFF.

With regard to this clone: The sample has other DNA sequences that encode this CDR3 too. The chain links TRBV9 to TRBJ1-2, with 8 positions matching TRBD1. Germline assignment: CDR1 SGDLS and CDR2 YYNGEE. The CDR3 has 14 amino acids. Trimming took 0 bases from V and 5 from J; bases not matched to a gene: 3. The CDR3 reads CASSVGTGPYGYTF. The CDR3 region has the DNA TGTGCCAGCAGCGTAGGGACAGGGCCATATGGCTACACCTTC.

The chain carries TRBV5-1 and TRBJ1-2; D gene uncertain. This CDR3 is 14 amino acids long. In germline, CDR1 is SGHRS, CDR2 YFSETQ. The ends were cut back, 1 base at V and 4 bases at J, with 11 bases in the middle. CDR3 bases: TGCGCCAGCAGCTTGTGGGGAGTTGGCTATGGCTACACCTTC. Its protein product is CASSLWGVGYGYTF.

V usage is TRBV18 and J usage is TRBJ1-2; D is uncertain. CDR1 and CDR2 (germline): KGHSH, LQKENI. The V and J ends lost 2 bases and 6 bases respectively, with 10 bases between them. CDR3 length: 13 amino acids. The CDR3: CASSPGREDGYTF. CDR3 nucleotides: TGTGCCAGCTCACCAGGGAGAGAGGATGGCTACACCTTC. Full variable domain (rest looked up from reference TRBV18 and TRBJ1-2): NAGVMQNPRHLVRRRGQEARLRCSPMKGHSHVYWYRQLPEEGLKFMVYLQKENIIDESGMPKERFSAEFPKEGPSILRIQQVVRGDSAAYFCASSPGREDGYTFGSGTRLTVV.

This clone was seen once. The chain combines TRBV5-6 with TRBJ1-2; possibly TRBD1 for D (5 bases). Trimming took off 0 bases at V and 2 bases at J, with 11 bases between the two ends. Germline CDR1 SGHDT, CDR2 YYEEEE. The CDR3 consists of 15 residues. The DNA for the CDR3 is TGTGCCAGCAGCTTGGGGTTAGGGGCGAACTATGGCTACACCTTC. Amino acid sequence: CASSLGLGANYGYTF.

The count of this clone is one. The chain uses TRBV10-3 and TRBJ1-1; the D is unclear. V lost 3 bases and J 3 bases, leaving 11 bases between the germline ends. Germline V gene data show CDR1 as ENHRY and CDR2 as SYGVKD. The CDR3 runs to 14 residues. CDR3 protein: CAISERESYTEAFF. The CDR3 DNA reads TGTGCCATCAGTGAAAGGGAGAGCTACACTGAAGCTTTCTTT.

This sequence joins TRBV6-6 and TRBJ2-7; tentative D call: TRBD2 (7 bases). The V end lost 6 bases, the J end lost 1 base, and 16 bases lay between the germline ends. This CDR3 is 15 amino acids long. Germline CDR1 MNHNY, CDR2 SVGAGI (reference sequence). CDR3 sequence: CASSNPGRGSYEQYF. The CDR3 DNA follows: TGTGCCAGCAGCAACCCGGGGAGGGGGTCCTACGAGCAGTACTTC.

The chain combines TRBV7-2 with TRBJ1-1; D remains unclear. The CDR3 is made up of 13 amino acids. The germline gives CDR1 SGHTA, CDR2 FQGNSA. V was shortened by 1 base and J by 1 base, with 4 bases between the two germline ends. CDR3 protein: CASSLGRNTEAFF. The CDR3, as DNA: TGTGCCAGCAGCTTAGGCAGGAACACTGAAGCTTTCTTT.

This chain connects TRBV25-1 to TRBJ1-2; TRBD1 is a possible D gene (5 bases). V was clipped by 8 bases and J by 3 bases, with 7 bases between them. The CDR3 runs to 11 residues. CDR1 is MGHDK and CDR2 is SYGVNS in the germline V gene. The CDR3 nucleotides read TGTGCCAGCTGGGGGGACTATGGCTACACCTTC. Translated, it gives CASWGDYGYTF.

This clone was counted a few times. The chain has TRBV4-1 and TRBJ2-1; TRBD2 is a possible D gene (6 bases). V gave up 1 base and J gave up 0 bases, with 13 bases separating them. The CDR3 contains 17 residues. Per germline, CDR1 MGHRA and CDR2 YSYEKL. The CDR3, as DNA: TGCGCCAGCAGCCAAGGTGATAGCGGCAGCTCCTACAATGAGCAGTTCTTC. Residues: CASSQGDSGSSYNEQFF.